This TCR beta chain was sequenced during a study of blood T cell repertoires in COVID-19. The authors' processing: Quantification of nucleated cells was approximated via reference gene primer amplification. The data were produced by immunoSEQ multiplex PCR, yet TCRdb's version contains in-frame clones alone and is incomplete. The V and J calls and clone size come from that table; D and trimming were worked out from the DNA. Of 100,000 to 150,000 clones in the sample, around 89% were seen once. The CDR3 covers 15 residues. Trimming shortened V by 3 bases and J by 2 bases, and 12 bases separated the two germline ends. CDR1 is SGDLS, CDR2 YYNGEE, per germline.

The chain combines TRBV9 with TRBJ2-1; D gene uncertain. This receptor was taken from a man aged 50 to 60 with active or convalescent COVID-19. The sequencing sample was made of peripheral blood. The CDR3 reads CASSATGIPYNEQFF. The CDR3 DNA follows: TGTGCCAGCAGCGCTACGGGTATTCCCTACAATGAGCAGTTCTTC.